These T cell receptor beta chains were read from a single sample in a study of cytomegalovirus exposure and HLA in healthy donors. This table comes from immunoSEQ multiplex PCR, and its TCRdb copy is limited to in-frame clones, with some not included. The sample shows 81,000 or so clones, 70% to 80% of them seen only once. Specimen: PBMCs. These TCRs come from a man over 45 in good health and CMV-seropositive. The CDR3 runs from the conserved cysteine through the conserved F or W. Fields, in order: J gene, clone size, D gene, V gene, CDR3 protein, CDR3 DNA. A D gene is named only where the DNA matches it firmly. Clone size is shown for a subset of rows, as once, few, many or a class of expanded clone.

J: TRBJ2-7
size: NA
D: TRBD2
V: TRBV5-1
CDR3: CASSREWTSGSYEQYF
DNA: TGCGCCAGCAGCCGGGAATGGACTAGCGGGAGTTACGAGCAGTACTTC

J: TRBJ1-1
size: NA
D: TRBD1
V: TRBV6-5
CDR3: CASRLSRQGTWAFF
DNA: TGTGCCAGCAGACTATCACGACAGGGTACTTGGGCTTTCTTT

J: TRBJ1-2
size: NA
D: NA
V: TRBV5-6
CDR3: CASTRGYGYTF
DNA: TGTGCCAGCACCCGGGGTTATGGCTACACCTTC

J: TRBJ1-3
size: NA
D: NA
V: TRBV30
CDR3: CAWRGRQTGNTIYF
DNA: TGTGCCTGGAGGGGGAGACAAACTGGAAACACCATATATTTT

J: TRBJ2-2
size: NA
D: TRBD2
V: TRBV28
CDR3: CASSPAGAGGRTGELFF
DNA: TGTGCCAGCAGCCCGGCAGGGGCGGGAGGGCGGACCGGGGAGCTGTTTTTT

J: TRBJ1-2
size: NA
D: NA
V: TRBV4-1
CDR3: CASSQESTGNYGYTF
DNA: TGCGCCAGCAGCCAAGAATCGACGGGAAACTATGGCTACACCTTC

J: TRBJ1-1
size: NA
D: TRBD1
V: TRBV2
CDR3: CAIRQGWDTEAFF
DNA: TGTGCCATCAGACAGGGGTGGGACACTGAAGCTTTCTTT

J: TRBJ1-1
size: NA
D: NA
V: TRBV15
CDR3: CATSRGQNTEAFF
DNA: TGTGCCACCAGCAGAGGACAGAACACTGAAGCTTTCTTT

J: TRBJ2-6
size: NA
D: NA
V: TRBV18
CDR3: CASSPPRDGANGLTF
DNA: TGTGCCAGCTCACCCCCCAGGGATGGGGCCAACGGCCTGACTTTC

J: TRBJ2-7
size: NA
D: NA
V: TRBV2
CDR3: CASRSDSYEQYF
DNA: TGTGCCAGCAGGTCCGACAGCTACGAGCAGTACTTC

J: TRBJ1-4
size: NA
D: NA
V: TRBV11-3
CDR3: CASSLAGVAEKLFF
DNA: TGTGCCAGCAGCTTAGCGGGAGTAGCTGAAAAACTGTTTTTT

J: TRBJ2-7
size: few
D: NA
V: TRBV19
CDR3: CASSVQNSYEQYF
DNA: TGTGCCAGTAGTGTCCAGAACTCCTACGAGCAGTACTTC

J: TRBJ2-4
size: NA
D: NA
V: TRBV11-3
CDR3: CASSLAKNSQYF
DNA: TGTGCCAGCAGCCTAGCCAAAAACAGTCAGTACTTC

J: TRBJ2-7
size: NA
D: NA
V: TRBV5-1
CDR3: CASSLSSGSRYEQYF
DNA: TGCGCCAGCAGCTTGTCCTCGGGTTCTCGCTACGAGCAGTACTTC

J: TRBJ1-2
size: NA
D: TRBD1
V: TRBV4-2
CDR3: CASSQDDLGALGGGYTF
DNA: TGTGCCAGCAGCCAAGATGACTTGGGAGCCCTAGGGGGCGGCTACACCTTC

J: TRBJ2-1
size: NA
D: TRBD1
V: TRBV19
CDR3: CASSMWDSLNEQFF
DNA: TGTGCCAGTAGTATGTGGGACAGCCTCAATGAGCAGTTCTTC

J: TRBJ1-1
size: NA
D: NA
V: TRBV29-1
CDR3: CSVEDRVLLGGAFF
DNA: TGCAGCGTTGAAGATCGAGTTTTACTGGGGGGAGCTTTCTTT

J: TRBJ1-1
size: few
D: NA
V: TRBV30
CDR3: CAWSVPPYVAKEAFF
DNA: TGTGCCTGGAGTGTACCCCCCTATGTCGCTAAAGAAGCTTTCTTT

J: TRBJ1-4
size: NA
D: NA
V: TRBV6-4
CDR3: CARQTIIDKRFATNEKLFF
DNA: TGTGCCAGGCAAACAATCATAGACAAACGATTTGCAACTAATGAAAAACTGTTTTTT

J: TRBJ2-7
size: NA
D: TRBD2
V: TRBV9
CDR3: CASSVDGRNHEQYF
DNA: TGTGCCAGCAGCGTAGACGGGAGGAACCACGAGCAGTACTTC

J: TRBJ2-1
size: once
D: TRBD2
V: TRBV10-3
CDR3: CAIRKTEAGGSNNEQFF
DNA: TGTGCCATCAGGAAGACTGAGGCGGGAGGTTCGAACAATGAGCAGTTCTTC

J: TRBJ2-7
size: NA
D: TRBD1
V: TRBV7-6
CDR3: CASSSRTGGDEQYF
DNA: TGTGCCAGCAGCTCGCGGACAGGTGGGGACGAGCAGTACTTC

J: TRBJ2-7
size: NA
D: NA
V: TRBV5-1
CDR3: CASSLRDSIRFYEQYF
DNA: TGCGCCAGCAGCTTAAGGGACTCAATTAGATTCTACGAGCAGTACTTC

J: TRBJ2-1
size: NA
D: NA
V: TRBV5-4
CDR3: CASSFTSYNEQFF
DNA: TGTGCCAGCAGCTTCACTAGCTACAATGAGCAGTTCTTC

J: TRBJ2-1
size: NA
D: TRBD2
V: TRBV11-1
CDR3: CASSSLAGGNNEQFF
DNA: TGTGCCAGCAGCTCTCTAGCGGGAGGGAACAATGAGCAGTTCTTC

J: TRBJ2-1
size: NA
D: TRBD2
V: TRBV11-3
CDR3: CASAGREGYNEQFF
DNA: TGTGCCAGCGCCGGGCGGGAGGGGTACAATGAGCAGTTCTTC